The clone carrying this T cell receptor (beta chain) was seen only once. Antigen unknown. The CDR3 totals 13 residues. Trimming pared 4 bases from V and 2 bases from J, leaving 9 bases between. Germline V CDR1 and CDR2: SGHNT, YYREEE (reference sequence). Clones were sequenced by immunoSEQ multiplex PCR, and TCRdb holds only the in-frame ones, with some missing. Among about 36,000 clones listed, roughly 92% were seen once. The data derive from a study of T cells in tuberculosis. General study results and limits: Active tuberculosis alpha repertoires lay closer to GMM-specific TCRs than controls'.

The sequenced material came from PBMCs. The TCR sequence derives from a donor under 30 with latent tuberculosis or without tuberculosis infection. The chain joins TRBV5-4 to TRBJ1-1; D remains ambiguous. CDR3 DNA: TGTGCCAGCAGCCTCTTGACTAACACTGAAGCTTTCTTT. This translates into CASSLLTNTEAFF.